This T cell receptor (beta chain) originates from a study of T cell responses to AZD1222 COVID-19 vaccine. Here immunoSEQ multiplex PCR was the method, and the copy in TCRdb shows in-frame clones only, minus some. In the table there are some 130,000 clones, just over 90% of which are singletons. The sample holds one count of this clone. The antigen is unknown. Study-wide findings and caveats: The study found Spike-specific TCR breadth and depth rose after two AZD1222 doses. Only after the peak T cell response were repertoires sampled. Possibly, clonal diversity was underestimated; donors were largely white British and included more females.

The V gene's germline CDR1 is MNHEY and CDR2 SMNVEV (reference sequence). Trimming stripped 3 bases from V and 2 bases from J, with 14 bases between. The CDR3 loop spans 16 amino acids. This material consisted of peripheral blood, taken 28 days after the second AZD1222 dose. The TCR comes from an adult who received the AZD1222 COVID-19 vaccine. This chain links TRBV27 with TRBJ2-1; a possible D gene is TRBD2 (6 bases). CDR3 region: CASSLGAGRTYNEQFF. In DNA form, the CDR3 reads TGTGCCAGCAGTTTGGGAGCGGGTCGTACCTACAATGAGCAGTTCTTC.